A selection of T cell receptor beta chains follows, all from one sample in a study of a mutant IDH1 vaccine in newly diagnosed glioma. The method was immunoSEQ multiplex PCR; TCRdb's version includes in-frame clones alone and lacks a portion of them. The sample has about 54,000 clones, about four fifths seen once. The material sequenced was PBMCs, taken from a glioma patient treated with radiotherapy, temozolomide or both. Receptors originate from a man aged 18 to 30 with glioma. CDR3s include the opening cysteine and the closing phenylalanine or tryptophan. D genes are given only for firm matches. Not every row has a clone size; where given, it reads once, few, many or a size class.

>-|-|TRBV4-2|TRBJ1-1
CASSQVLQGPYTEAFF
TGTGCCAGCAGCCAAGTTCTCCAGGGACCCTACACTGAAGCTTTCTTT
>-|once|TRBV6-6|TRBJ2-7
CASRENSYEQYF
TGTGCCAGCCGCGAAAACTCCTACGAGCAGTACTTC
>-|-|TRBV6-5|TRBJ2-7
CASSYRTVGPTYEQYF
TGTGCCAGCAGTTACAGGACAGTCGGTCCCACTTACGAGCAGTACTTC
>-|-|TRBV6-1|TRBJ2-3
CASSEEGFQGSSDTQYF
TGTGCCAGCAGTGAAGAGGGATTTCAGGGGAGTTCAGATACGCAGTATTTT
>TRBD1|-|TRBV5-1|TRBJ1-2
CASSLYLGQNYGYTF
TGCGCCAGCAGCTTGTACCTGGGACAGAACTATGGCTACACCTTC
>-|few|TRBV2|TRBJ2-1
CASIGSWRDPSVDEQFF
TGTGCCAGCATCGGGTCCTGGCGGGACCCCTCTGTGGATGAGCAGTTCTTC
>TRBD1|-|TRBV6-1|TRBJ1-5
CASSVQGGAGQPQHF
TGTGCCAGCAGTGTACAGGGGGGGGCAGGACAGCCCCAGCATTTT
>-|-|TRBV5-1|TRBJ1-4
CASSLVGVLSNEKLFF
TGCGCCAGCAGCTTGGTTGGGGTTTTGTCTAATGAAAAACTGTTTTTT
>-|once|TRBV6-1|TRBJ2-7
CAGKWSARYEQYF
TGTGCCGGGAAATGGTCAGCTAGGTACGAGCAGTACTTC
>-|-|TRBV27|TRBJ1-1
CASRTGTEAFF
TGTGCCAGCAGGACCGGGACAGAAGCTTTCTTT
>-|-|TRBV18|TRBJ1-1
CASSPPGAATEAFF
TGTGCCAGCTCACCCCCAGGGGCGGCCACTGAAGCTTTCTTT
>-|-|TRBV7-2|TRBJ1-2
CASSLGQGFNYGYTF
TGTGCCAGCAGCTTAGGCCAGGGCTTCAACTATGGCTACACCTTC
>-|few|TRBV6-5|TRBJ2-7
CASSFLSGGLEQYF
TGTGCCAGCAGCTTCCTATCAGGTGGGCTCGAGCAGTACTTC
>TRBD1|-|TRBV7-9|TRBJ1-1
CASSRTGVTPEAFF
TGTGCCAGCAGCCGGACAGGGGTTACCCCTGAAGCTTTCTTT
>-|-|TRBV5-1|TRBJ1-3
CASSPASFSGNTIYF
TGCGCCAGCAGTCCTGCGAGTTTCTCTGGAAACACCATATATTTT
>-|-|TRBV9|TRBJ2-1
CASSGWSDNEQFF
TGTGCCAGCAGCGGGTGGAGCGACAATGAGCAGTTCTTC
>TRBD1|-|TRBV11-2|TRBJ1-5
CASSPTGDSNQPQHF
TGTGCCAGCAGCCCGACAGGGGATAGCAATCAGCCCCAGCATTTT
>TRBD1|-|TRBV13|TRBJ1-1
CASSPGTGRTTRPNTEAFF
TGTGCCAGCAGCCCCGGGACAGGGAGAACCACTAGACCGAACACTGAAGCTTTCTTT
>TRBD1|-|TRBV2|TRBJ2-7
CAIRTGLDYEQYF
TGTGCCATCAGGACAGGGTTAGACTACGAGCAGTACTTC
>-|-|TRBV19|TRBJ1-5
CASSPPGDQPQHF
TGTGCCAGTAGCCCCCCCGGGGATCAGCCCCAGCATTTT
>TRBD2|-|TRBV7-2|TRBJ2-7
CASSYKGLAYNYEQYF
TGTGCCAGCAGCTACAAGGGACTAGCGTATAACTACGAGCAGTACTTC
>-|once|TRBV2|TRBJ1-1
CASSVGTEAFF
TGTGCCAGCAGTGTTGGCACTGAAGCTTTCTTT